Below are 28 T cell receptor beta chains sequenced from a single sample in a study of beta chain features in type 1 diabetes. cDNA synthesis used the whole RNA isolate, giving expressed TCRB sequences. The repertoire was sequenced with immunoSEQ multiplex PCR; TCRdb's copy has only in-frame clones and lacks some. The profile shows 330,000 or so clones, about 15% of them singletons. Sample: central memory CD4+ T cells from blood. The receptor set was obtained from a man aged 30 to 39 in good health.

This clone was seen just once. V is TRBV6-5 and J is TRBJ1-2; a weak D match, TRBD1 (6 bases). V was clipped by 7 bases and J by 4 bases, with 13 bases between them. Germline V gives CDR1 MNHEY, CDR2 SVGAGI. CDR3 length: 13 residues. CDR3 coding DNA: TGTGCCAGCACTTCAGGGGTTTTCTATGGCTACACCTTC. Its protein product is CASTSGVFYGYTF.

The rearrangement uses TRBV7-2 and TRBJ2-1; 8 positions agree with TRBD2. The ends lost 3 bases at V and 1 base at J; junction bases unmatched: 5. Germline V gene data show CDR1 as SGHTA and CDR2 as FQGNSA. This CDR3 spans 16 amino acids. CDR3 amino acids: CASSFWAGGSYNEQFF. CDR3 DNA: TGTGCCAGCAGCTTTTGGGCGGGAGGTTCCTACAATGAGCAGTTCTTC.

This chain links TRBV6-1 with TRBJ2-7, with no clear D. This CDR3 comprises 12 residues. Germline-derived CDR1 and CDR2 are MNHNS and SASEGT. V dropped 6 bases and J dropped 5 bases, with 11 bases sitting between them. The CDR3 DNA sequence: TGTGCCAGCAGGGAGATAGATGACGAGCAGTACGTC. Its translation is CASREIDDEQYV.

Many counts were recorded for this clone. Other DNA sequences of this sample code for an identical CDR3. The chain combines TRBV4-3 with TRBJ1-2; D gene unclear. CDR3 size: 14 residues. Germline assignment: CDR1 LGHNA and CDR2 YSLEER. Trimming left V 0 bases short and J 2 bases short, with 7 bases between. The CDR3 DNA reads TGCGCCAGCAGCCAAGATGCGGGAAACTATGGCTACACCTTC. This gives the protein CASSQDAGNYGYTF.

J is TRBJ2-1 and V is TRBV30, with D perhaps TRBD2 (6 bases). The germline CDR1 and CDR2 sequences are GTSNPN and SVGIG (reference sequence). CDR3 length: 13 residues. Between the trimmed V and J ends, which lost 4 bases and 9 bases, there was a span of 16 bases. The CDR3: CAWKRGGTGEQFF. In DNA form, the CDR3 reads TGTGCCTGGAAACGGGGCGGGACGGGTGAGCAGTTCTTC.

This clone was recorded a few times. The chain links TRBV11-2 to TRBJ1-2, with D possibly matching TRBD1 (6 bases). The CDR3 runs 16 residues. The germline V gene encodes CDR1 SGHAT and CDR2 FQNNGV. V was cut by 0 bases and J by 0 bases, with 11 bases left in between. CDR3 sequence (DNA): TGTGCCAGCAGCTTAGATCTTGACAGGACTAACTATGGCTACACCTTC. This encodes CASSLDLDRTNYGYTF.

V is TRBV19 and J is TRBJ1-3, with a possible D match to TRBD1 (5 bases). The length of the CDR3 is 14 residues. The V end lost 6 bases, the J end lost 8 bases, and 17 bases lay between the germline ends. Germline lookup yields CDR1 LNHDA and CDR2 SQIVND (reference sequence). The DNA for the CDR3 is TGTGCCAGTAGCCGAGGGACTGCGTTGGACACCATATATTTT. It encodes CASSRGTALDTIYF.

CDR3 residues: CASSPLPPTSGRSDTQYF. The CDR3 region has the DNA TGTGCCAGCTCACCCCTCCCGCCGACTAGCGGGAGATCAGATACGCAGTATTTT. The rearrangement joins TRBV18 to TRBJ2-3, with 12 bases matching TRBD2. After removal of 3 bases from V and 4 bases from J, the junction contained 11 bases not matched to a gene. Germline V CDR1 and CDR2: KGHSH, LQKENI. This CDR3 contains 18 residues.

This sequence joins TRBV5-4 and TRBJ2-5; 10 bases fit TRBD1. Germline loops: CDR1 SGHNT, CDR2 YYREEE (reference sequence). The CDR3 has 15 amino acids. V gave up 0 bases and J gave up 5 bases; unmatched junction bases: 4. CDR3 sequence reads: CASSLGQGAGETQYF. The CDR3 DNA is TGTGCCAGCAGCTTGGGACAGGGGGCCGGGGAGACCCAGTACTTC.

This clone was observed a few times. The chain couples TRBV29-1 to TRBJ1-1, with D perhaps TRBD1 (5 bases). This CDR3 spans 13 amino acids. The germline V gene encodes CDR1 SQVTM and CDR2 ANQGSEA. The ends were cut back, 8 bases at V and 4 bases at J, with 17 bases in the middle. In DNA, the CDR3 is TGCAGCCCTGAGAGGGGCGGTGGCACTGAAGCTTTCTTT. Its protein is CSPERGGGTEAFF.

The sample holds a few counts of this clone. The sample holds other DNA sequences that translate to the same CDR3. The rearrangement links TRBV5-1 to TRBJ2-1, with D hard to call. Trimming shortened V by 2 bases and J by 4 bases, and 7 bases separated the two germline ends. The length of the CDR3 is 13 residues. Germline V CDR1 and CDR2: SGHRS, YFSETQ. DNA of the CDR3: TGCGCCAGCAGCTTAACAGCTTACAATGAGCAGTTCTTC. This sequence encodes CASSLTAYNEQFF. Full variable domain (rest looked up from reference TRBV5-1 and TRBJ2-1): KAGVTQTPRYLIKTRGQQVTLSCSPISGHRSVSWYQQTPGQGLQFLFEYFSETQRNKGNFPGRFSGRQFSNSRSEMNVSTLELGDSALYLCASSLTAYNEQFFGPGTRLTVL.

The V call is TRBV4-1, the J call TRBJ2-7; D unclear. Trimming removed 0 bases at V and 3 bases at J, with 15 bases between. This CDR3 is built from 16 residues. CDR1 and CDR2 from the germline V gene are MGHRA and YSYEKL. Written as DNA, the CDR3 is TGCGCCAGCAGCCAAGACCCCCTTTGGGCCAGCTACGAGCAGTACTTC. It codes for CASSQDPLWASYEQYF.

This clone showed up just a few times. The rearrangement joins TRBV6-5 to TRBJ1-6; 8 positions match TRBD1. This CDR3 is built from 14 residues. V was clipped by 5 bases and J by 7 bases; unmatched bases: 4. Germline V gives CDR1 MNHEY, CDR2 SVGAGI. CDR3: CASSGQGNNSPLHF. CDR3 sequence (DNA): TGTGCCAGCAGTGGACAGGGCAACAATTCACCCCTCCACTTT.

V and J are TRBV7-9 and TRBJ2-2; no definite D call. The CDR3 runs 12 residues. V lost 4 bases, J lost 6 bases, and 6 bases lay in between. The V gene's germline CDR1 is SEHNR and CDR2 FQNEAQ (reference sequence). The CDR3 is CASSYGSGELFF. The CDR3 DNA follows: TGTGCCAGCAGCTACGGGTCCGGGGAGCTGTTTTTT.

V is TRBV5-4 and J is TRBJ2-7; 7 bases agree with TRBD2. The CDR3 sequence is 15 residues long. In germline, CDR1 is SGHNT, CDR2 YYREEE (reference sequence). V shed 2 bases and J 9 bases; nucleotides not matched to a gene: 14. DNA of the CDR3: TGTGCCAGCAGCTTCCACACTAGCGCATCCCCGGGGCAGTACGTC. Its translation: CASSFHTSASPGQYV.

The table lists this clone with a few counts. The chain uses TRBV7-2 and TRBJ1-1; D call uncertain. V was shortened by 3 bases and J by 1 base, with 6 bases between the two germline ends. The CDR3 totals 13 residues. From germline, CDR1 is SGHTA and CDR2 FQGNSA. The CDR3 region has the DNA TGTGCCAGCAGCTTTTCGCCGAACACTGAAGCTTTCTTT. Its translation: CASSFSPNTEAFF.

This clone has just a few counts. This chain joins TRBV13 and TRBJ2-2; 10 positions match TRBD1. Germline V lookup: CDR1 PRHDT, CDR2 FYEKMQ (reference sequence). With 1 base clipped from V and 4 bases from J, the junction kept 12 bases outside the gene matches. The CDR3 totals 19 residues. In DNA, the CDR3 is TGTGCCAGCAGCTTAGCCCCACTTCTCGGGACAGGGGCCACCGGGGAGCTGTTTTTT. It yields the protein CASSLAPLLGTGATGELFF. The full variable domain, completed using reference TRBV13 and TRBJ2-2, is AAGVIQSPRHLIKEKRETATLKCYPIPRHDTVYWYQQGPGQDPQFLISFYEKMQSDKGSIPDRFSAQQFSDYHSELNMSSLELGDSALYFCASSLAPLLGTGATGELFFGEGSRLTVL.

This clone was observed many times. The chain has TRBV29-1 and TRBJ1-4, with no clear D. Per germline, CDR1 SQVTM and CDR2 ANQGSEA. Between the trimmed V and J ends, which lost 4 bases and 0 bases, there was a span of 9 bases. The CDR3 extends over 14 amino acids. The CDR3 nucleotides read TGCAGCGTTGCGGGCTTTACAACTAATGAAAAACTGTTTTTT. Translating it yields CSVAGFTTNEKLFF.

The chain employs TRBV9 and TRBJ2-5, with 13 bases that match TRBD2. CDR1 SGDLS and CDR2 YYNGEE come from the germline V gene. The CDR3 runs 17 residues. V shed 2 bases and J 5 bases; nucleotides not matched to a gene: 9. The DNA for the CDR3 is TGTGCCAGCAGCGTCGGGACTAGCGGGGCGGCGAAGGAGACCCAGTACTTC. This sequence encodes CASSVGTSGAAKETQYF.

Here the CDR3 reads CASSQDRVGQGWEKLFF. DNA of the CDR3: TGCGCCAGCAGCCAAGATAGGGTCGGGCAGGGTTGGGAAAAACTGTTTTTT. The genes are TRBV4-3 and TRBJ1-4; tentative D call: TRBD1 (5 bases). The CDR3 is 17 amino acids. Germline V gene sequence: CDR1 LGHNA, CDR2 YSLEER. Trimming took off 0 bases at V and 8 bases at J, with 19 bases between the two ends.

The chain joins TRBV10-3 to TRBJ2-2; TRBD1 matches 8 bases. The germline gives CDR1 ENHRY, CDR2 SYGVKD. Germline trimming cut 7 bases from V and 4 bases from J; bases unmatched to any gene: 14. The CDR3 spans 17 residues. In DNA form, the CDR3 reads TGTGCCATCACCCGGACGTTGGGACAGGACTCCACCGGGGAGCTGTTTTTT. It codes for CAITRTLGQDSTGELFF.

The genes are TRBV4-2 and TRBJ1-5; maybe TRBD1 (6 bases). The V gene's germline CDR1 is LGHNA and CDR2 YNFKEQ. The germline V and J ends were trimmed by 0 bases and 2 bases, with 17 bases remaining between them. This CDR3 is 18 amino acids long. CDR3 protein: CASSQDLGGGDGNQPQHF. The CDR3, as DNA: TGTGCCAGCAGCCAAGATTTGGGGGGGGGCGACGGCAATCAGCCCCAGCATTTT.

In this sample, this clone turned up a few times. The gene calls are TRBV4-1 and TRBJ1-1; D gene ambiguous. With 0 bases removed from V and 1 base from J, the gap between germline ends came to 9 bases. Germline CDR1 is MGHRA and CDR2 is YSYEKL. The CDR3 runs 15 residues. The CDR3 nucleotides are TGCGCCAGCAGCCAAGATCACGGAAGGAACACTGAAGCTTTCTTT. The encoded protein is CASSQDHGRNTEAFF.

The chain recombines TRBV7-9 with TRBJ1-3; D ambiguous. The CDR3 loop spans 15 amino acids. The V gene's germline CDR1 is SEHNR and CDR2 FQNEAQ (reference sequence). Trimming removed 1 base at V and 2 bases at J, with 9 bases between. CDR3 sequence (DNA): TGTGCCAGCAGCTTAGACGGCCGAGCTGGAAACACCATATATTTT. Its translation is CASSLDGRAGNTIYF. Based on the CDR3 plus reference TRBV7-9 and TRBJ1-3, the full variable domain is DTGVSQNPRHKITKRGQNVTFRCDPISEHNRLYWYRQTLGQGPEFLTYFQNEAQLEKSRLLSDRFSAERPKGSFSTLEIQRTEQGDSAMYLCASSLDGRAGNTIYFGEGSWLTVV.

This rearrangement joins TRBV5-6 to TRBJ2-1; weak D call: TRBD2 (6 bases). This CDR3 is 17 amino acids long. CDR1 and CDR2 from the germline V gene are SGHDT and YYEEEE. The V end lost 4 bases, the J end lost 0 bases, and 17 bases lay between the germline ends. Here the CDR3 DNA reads TGTGCCAGCAGCCGGGTGGGGGGTAGAAGCTCCTACAATGAGCAGTTCTTC. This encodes CASSRVGGRSSYNEQFF. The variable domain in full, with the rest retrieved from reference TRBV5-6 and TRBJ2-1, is DAGVTQSPTHLIKTRGQQVTLRCSPKSGHDTVSWYQQALGQGPQFIFQYYEEEERQRGNFPDRFSGHQFPNYSSELNVNALLLGDSALYLCASSRVGGRSSYNEQFFGPGTRLTVL.

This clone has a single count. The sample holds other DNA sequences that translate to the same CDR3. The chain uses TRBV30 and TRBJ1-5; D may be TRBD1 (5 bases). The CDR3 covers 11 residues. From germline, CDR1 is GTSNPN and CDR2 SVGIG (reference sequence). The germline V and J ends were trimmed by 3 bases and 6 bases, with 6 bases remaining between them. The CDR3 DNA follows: TGTGCCTGGAGGCAGGGTCAGCCCCAGCATTTT. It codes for CAWRQGQPQHF.

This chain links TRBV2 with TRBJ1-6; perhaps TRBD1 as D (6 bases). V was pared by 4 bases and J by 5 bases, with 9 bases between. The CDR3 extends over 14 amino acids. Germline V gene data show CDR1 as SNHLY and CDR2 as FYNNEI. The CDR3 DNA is TGTGCCAGCAGTGTATCAGGGGATAATTCACCCCTCCACTTT. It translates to CASSVSGDNSPLHF.

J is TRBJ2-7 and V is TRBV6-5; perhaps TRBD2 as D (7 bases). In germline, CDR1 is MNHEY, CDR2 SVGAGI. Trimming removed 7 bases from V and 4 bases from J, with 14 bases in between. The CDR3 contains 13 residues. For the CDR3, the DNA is TGTGCCAGCACTGGGGAGGGGGTGTACGAGCAGTACTTC. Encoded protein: CASTGEGVYEQYF.